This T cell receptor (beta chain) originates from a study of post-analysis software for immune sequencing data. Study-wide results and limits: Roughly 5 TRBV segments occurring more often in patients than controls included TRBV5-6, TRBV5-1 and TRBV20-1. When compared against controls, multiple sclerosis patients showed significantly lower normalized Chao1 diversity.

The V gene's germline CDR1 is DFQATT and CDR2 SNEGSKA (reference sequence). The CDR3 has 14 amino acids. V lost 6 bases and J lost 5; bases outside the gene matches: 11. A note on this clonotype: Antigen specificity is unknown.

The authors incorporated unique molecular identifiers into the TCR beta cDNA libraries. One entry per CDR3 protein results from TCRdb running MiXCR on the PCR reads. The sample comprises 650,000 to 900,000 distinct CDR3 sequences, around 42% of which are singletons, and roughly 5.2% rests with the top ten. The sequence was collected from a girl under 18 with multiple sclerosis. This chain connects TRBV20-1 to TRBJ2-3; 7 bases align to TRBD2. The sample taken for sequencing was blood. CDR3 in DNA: TGCAGTGCGCCGGGACTACCCCGGGGAGATACGCAGTATTTT. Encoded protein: CSAPGLPRGDTQYF.